Listed below are T cell receptor beta chains from one sample, sequenced in a study of OX40 agonist ivuxolimab in advanced cancers. The method was immunoSEQ multiplex PCR; TCRdb's version includes in-frame clones alone and lacks a portion of them. Here the sample spans under 80,000 clones, 82% being singletons. This sample comprised CD4+ or CD8+ T cells sorted from blood, obtained in a trial of the OX40 agonist ivuxolimab. The receptors shown here come from an adult with an advanced solid tumor such as melanoma, head and neck, liver or kidney cancer. The CDR3 runs from the conserved cysteine through the conserved F or W. D genes are given only for firm matches. The listing skips clone size in some rows; elsewhere it reads once, few, many or a size class.

clone size,J gene,D gene,V gene,CDR3 protein,CDR3 DNA
-,TRBJ2-7,-,TRBV7-2,CASSLMLASEQYF,TGTGCCAGCAGCTTAATGCTAGCTTCCGAGCAGTACTTC
-,TRBJ2-4,TRBD2,TRBV15,CATSRDRLAGSNIQYF,TGTGCCACCAGCAGAGATCGACTAGCGGGGAGCAACATTCAGTACTTC
-,TRBJ1-2,-,TRBV6-1,CASTLRASYGYTF,TGTGCCAGCACCCTGAGAGCTAGCTATGGCTACACCTTC
few,TRBJ1-6,-,TRBV19,CASKGDGYNSPLHF,TGTGCCAGTAAAGGGGACGGTTATAATTCACCCCTCCACTTT
-,TRBJ2-7,-,TRBV2,CASSDVQVSYEQYF,TGTGCCAGCAGTGATGTCCAGGTCTCCTACGAGCAGTACTTC
-,TRBJ1-2,-,TRBV28,CASSFMNYGYTF,TGTGCCAGCAGTTTCATGAACTATGGCTACACCTTC
-,TRBJ2-7,TRBD2,TRBV5-1,CASSFALAGSYEQYF,TGCGCCAGCAGCTTCGCCCTAGCGGGCTCCTACGAGCAGTACTTC
once,TRBJ1-2,TRBD1,TRBV27,CATTRGTGDYGYTF,TGTGCCACCACGAGGGGGACAGGGGACTATGGCTACACCTTC
-,TRBJ1-1,-,TRBV2,CASSDRPGGNTEAFF,TGTGCCAGCAGTGATAGGCCCGGTGGTAACACTGAAGCTTTCTTT
-,TRBJ2-7,TRBD1,TRBV6-1,CASTGQGSHEQYF,TGTGCCAGCACGGGACAGGGGTCCCACGAGCAGTACTTC
-,TRBJ2-5,TRBD2,TRBV6-1,CASRREQRGETQYF,TGTGCCAGCAGACGGGAGCAGCGGGGAGAGACCCAGTACTTC
-,TRBJ1-6,-,TRBV27,CASRPPGVRNSPLHF,TGTGCCAGCAGACCCCCCGGGGTCCGAAATTCACCCCTCCACTTT
-,TRBJ1-2,-,TRBV28,CASSFRDYGYTF,TGTGCCAGCAGTTTCAGGGACTATGGCTACACCTTC
few,TRBJ1-5,TRBD1,TRBV19,CASSITGVFQPQHF,TGTGCCAGTAGTATTACAGGGGTGTTCCAGCCCCAGCATTTT
-,TRBJ1-4,-,TRBV11-3,CASSPPIEGPPGGNEKLFF,TGTGCCAGCAGCCCTCCCATTGAGGGGCCCCCAGGAGGTAATGAAAAACTGTTTTTT
-,TRBJ2-7,TRBD2,TRBV5-1,CASSLTSGSSYEQYF,TGCGCCAGCAGCCTGACTAGCGGAAGTTCCTACGAGCAGTACTTC
-,TRBJ2-7,-,TRBV5-1,CASSLGIPSYEQYF,TGCGCCAGCAGCTTGGGGATTCCGTCCTACGAGCAGTACTTC
-,TRBJ1-6,TRBD1,TRBV5-5,CASSFDRGFSPLHF,TGTGCCAGCAGCTTCGACAGGGGCTTTTCACCCCTCCACTTT
-,TRBJ1-6,-,TRBV7-6,CASSLRARYSNSPLHF,TGTGCCAGCAGCTTAAGGGCCCGTTACAGTAATTCACCCCTCCACTTT
-,TRBJ1-1,TRBD1,TRBV11-2,CASSPRQGLGTEAFF,TGTGCCAGCAGCCCCAGACAGGGCCTTGGCACTGAAGCTTTCTTT
-,TRBJ2-1,-,TRBV19,CASTPASASSYNEQFF,TGTGCCAGTACCCCTGCTAGCGCCAGCTCCTACAATGAGCAGTTCTTC
-,TRBJ2-7,-,TRBV2,CASTRDNNYEQYF,TGTGCCAGCACCCGGGACAATAACTACGAGCAGTACTTC
few,TRBJ2-6,-,TRBV15,CATSRDRVSGANVLTF,TGTGCCACCAGCAGAGATAGGGTCTCTGGGGCCAACGTCCTGACTTTC
-,TRBJ2-5,TRBD2,TRBV7-2,CASSPRNGLAGETQYF,TGTGCCAGCAGCCCCCGAAATGGACTAGCGGGGGAGACCCAGTACTTC